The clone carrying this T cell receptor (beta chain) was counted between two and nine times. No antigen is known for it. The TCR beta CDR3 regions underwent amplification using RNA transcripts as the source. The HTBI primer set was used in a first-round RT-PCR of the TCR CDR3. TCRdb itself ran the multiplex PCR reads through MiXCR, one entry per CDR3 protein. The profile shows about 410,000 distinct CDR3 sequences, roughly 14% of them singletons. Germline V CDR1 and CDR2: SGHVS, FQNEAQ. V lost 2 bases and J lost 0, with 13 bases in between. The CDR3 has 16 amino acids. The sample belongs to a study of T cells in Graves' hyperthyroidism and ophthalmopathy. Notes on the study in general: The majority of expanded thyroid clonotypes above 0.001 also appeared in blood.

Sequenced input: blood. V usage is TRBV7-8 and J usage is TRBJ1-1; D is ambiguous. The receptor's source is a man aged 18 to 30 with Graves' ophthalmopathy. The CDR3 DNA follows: TGTGCCAGCAGCTTAACAGAGGTGCGGATGAACACTGAAGCTTTCTTT. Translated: CASSLTEVRMNTEAFF.